Sequencing of this T cell receptor (beta chain) was carried out in a study of T cells in Graves' hyperthyroidism and ophthalmopathy. Study summary: The initial diagnosis was the point when peripheral blood was collected, ahead of any treatment.

Stable Graves' hyperthyroidism denoted no ophthalmopathy progression over 18 months. In patients aged 18 to 65, hyperthyroidism was newly diagnosed, with duration under 2 months. The TCR beta CDR3 regions underwent amplification using RNA transcripts as the source. The TCR CDR3 first-round RT-PCR relied on the HTBI primer set. In TCRdb, the multiplex PCR reads were re-called with MiXCR into one record per CDR3 protein. The table has fewer than 900,000 distinct CDR3 sequences, about a sixth seen once. Study-level findings and limits: Blood also carried most thyroid clonotypes expanded above 0.001.

To note about this clonotype: Antigen: not known.

With 5 bases removed from V and 9 bases from J, the gap between germline ends came to 26 bases. CDR1 and CDR2 (germline): SNHLY, FYNNEI. CDR3 size: 17 residues. The clonotype was recovered from a man younger than 35 with Graves' hyperthyroidism. The material sequenced was blood. The chain links TRBV2 to TRBJ2-4; D possibly corresponds to TRBD2 (6 bases). CDR3 loop: CASSPMGPTGDASIQYF. DNA for the CDR3: TGTGCCAGCAGTCCCATGGGACCAACGGGAGATGCAAGCATTCAGTACTTC.